A single sample is the source of the 3 T cell receptor beta chains below, sequenced in a study of blood T cell repertoires in COVID-19 (dated by TCRdb to 2020 to 2021). Receptor libraries were prepared by the immunoSEQ multiplex PCR assay. TCRdb limited this immuneACCESS table to in-frame rearrangements with V and J called. A share of clones is missing; checked studies link under half to unresolved V genes, and the rest is unexplained. For this sample there are 90,000 to 150,000 clones; about 80% appear just once. 3% to 4.5% of the sample is taken by the ten largest. The material sequenced was peripheral blood. Source of these receptors: a woman of 80 years or more with acute or convalescent COVID-19.

The chain links TRBV5-4 to TRBJ2-5; TRBD2 agrees at 11 bases. The CDR3 contains 15 residues. Per germline, CDR1 SGHNT and CDR2 YYREEE (reference sequence). J gave up 4 bases and V 2 bases, and 4 bases lay outside the gene matches. CDR3 amino acids: CASSLLAGEVETQYF. Written as DNA, the CDR3 is TGTGCCAGCAGCTTACTAGCGGGGGAGGTAGAGACCCAGTACTTC.

The V and J genes are TRBV27 and TRBJ2-7; 7 nucleotides line up with TRBD1. This CDR3 region has 15 residues. V was pared by 6 bases and J by 3 bases, with 11 bases of the junction left unmatched. CDR1 is MNHEY and CDR2 is SMNVEV in the germline V gene (reference sequence). Here the CDR3 reads CASRPRDSEYYEQYF. CDR3 coding DNA: TGTGCCAGCAGACCCCGGGACAGTGAATACTACGAGCAGTACTTC.

The chain employs TRBV6-1 and TRBJ2-1, with no clear D. Trimming pared 3 bases from V and 0 bases from J, leaving 6 bases between. The CDR3 spans 14 residues. The V gene's germline CDR1 is MNHNS and CDR2 SASEGT. CDR3 amino acids: CASSDYGSYNEQFF. Here the CDR3 DNA reads TGTGCCAGCAGTGATTACGGCTCCTACAATGAGCAGTTCTTC.